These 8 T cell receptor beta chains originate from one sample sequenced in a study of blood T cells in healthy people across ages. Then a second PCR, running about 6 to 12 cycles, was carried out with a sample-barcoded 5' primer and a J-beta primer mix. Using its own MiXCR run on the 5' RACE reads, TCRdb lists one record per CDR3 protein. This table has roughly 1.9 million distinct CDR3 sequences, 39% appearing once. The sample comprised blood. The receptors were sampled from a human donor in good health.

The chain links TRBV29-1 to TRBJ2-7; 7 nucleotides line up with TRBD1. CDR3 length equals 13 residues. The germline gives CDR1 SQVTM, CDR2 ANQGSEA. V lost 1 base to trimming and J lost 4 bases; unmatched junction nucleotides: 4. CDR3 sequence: CSVEGGQWYEQYF. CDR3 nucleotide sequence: TGCAGCGTTGAAGGGGGACAGTGGTACGAGCAGTACTTC.

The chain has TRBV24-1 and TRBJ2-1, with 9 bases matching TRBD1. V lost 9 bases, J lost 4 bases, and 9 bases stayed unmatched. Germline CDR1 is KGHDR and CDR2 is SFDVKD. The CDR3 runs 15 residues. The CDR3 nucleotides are TGTGCCACCGGACAGGGGAGTTCCTCTTACAATGAGCAGTTCTTC. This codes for CATGQGSSSYNEQFF.

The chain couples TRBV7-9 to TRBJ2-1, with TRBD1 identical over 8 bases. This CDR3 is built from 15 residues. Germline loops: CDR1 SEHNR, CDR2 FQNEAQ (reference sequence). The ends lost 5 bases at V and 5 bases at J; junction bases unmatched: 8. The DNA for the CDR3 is TGTGCCAGCAGCAACCAGGGGGCTCCGCACAATGAGCAGTTCTTC. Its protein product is CASSNQGAPHNEQFF.

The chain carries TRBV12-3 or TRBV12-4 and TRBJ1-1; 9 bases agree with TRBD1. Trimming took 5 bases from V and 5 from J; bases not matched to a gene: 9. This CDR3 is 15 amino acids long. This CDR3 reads CASSVQGALGTEAFF. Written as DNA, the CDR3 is TGTGCCAGCAGTGTACAGGGGGCATTGGGTACTGAAGCTTTCTTT.

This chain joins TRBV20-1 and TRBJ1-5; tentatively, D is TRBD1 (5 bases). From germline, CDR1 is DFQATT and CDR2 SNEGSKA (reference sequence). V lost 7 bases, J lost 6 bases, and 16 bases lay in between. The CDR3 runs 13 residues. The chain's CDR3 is CSGRGGPSQPQHF. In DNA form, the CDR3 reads TGCAGTGGGAGGGGCGGGCCCAGTCAGCCCCAGCATTTT.

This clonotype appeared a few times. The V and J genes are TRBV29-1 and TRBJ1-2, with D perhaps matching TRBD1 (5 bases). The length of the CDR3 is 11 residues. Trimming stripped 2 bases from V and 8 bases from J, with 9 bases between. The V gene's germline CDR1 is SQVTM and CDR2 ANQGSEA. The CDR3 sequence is CSVEWGRGYTF. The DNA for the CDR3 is TGCAGCGTTGAATGGGGCCGAGGCTACACCTTC.

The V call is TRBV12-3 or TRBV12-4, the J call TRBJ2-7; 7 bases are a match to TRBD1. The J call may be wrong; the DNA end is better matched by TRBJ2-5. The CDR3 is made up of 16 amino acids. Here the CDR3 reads CASSSWTGGLSETQYF. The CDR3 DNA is TGTGCCAGCAGTTCTTGGACAGGTGGTTTGTCGGAGACCCAGTACTTC.

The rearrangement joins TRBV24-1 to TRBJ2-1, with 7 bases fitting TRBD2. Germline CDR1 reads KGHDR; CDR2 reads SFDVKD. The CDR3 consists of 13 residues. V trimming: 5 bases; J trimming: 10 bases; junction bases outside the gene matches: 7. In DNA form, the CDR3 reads TGTGCCACCAGTGGTTCTACCGGGGGGGAGCAGTTCTTC. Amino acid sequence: CATSGSTGGEQFF.